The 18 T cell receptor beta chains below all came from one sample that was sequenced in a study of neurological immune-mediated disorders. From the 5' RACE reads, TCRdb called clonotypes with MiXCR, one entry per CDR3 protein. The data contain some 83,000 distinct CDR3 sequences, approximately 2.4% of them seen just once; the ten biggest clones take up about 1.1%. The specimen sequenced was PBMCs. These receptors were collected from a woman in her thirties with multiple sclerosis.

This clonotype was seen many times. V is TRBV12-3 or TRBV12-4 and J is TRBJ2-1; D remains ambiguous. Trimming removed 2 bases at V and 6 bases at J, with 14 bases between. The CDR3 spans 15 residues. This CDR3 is CASSLSDRFPNEQFF. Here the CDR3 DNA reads TGTGCCAGCAGTTTATCGGACCGTTTCCCCAATGAGCAGTTCTTC.

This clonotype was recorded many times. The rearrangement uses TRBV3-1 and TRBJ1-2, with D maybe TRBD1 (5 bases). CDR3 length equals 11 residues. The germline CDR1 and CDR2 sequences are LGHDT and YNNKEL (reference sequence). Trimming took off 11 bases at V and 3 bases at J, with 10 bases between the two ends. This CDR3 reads CACRGDYGYTF. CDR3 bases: TGTGCCTGCCGGGGGGACTATGGCTACACCTTC.

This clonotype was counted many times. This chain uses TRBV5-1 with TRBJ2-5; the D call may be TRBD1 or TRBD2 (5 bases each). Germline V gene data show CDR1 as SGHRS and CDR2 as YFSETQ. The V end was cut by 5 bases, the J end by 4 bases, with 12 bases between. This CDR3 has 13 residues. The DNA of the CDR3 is TGCGCCAGCAGGGATGTTGGGGGAGAGACCCAGTACTTC. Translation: CASRDVGGETQYF.

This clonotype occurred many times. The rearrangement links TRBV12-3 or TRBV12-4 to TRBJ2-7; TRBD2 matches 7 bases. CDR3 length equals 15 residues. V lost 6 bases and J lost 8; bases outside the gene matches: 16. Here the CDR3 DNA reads TGTGCCAGCAGACCAGGACTAGTTGGCCCTCTAAAGCAGTACTTC. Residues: CASRPGLVGPLKQYF.

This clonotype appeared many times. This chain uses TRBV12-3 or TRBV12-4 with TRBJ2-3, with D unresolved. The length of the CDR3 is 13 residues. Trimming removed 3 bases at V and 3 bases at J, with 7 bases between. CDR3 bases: TGTGCCAGCAGTTTGGCCCTAACAGATACGCAGTATTTT. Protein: CASSLALTDTQYF.

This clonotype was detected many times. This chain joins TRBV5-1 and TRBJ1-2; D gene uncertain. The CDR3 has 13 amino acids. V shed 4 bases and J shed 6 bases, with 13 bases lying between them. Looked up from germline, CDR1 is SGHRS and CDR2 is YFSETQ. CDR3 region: CASSELVSDGYTF. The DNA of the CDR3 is TGCGCCAGCAGCGAGCTGGTGTCGGATGGCTACACCTTC.

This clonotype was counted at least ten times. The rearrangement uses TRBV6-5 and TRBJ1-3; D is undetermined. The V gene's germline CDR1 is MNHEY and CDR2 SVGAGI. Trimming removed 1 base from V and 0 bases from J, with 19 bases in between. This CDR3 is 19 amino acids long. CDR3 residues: CASSYWTPKARLSGNTIYF. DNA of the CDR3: TGTGCCAGCAGTTACTGGACGCCAAAGGCTAGACTCTCTGGAAACACCATATATTTT.

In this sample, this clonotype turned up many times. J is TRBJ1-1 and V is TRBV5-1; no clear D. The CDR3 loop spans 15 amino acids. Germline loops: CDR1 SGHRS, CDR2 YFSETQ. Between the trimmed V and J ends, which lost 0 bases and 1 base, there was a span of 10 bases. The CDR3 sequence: CASSLVAGTNTEAFF. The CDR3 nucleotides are TGCGCCAGCAGCTTGGTGGCAGGTACGAACACTGAAGCTTTCTTT.

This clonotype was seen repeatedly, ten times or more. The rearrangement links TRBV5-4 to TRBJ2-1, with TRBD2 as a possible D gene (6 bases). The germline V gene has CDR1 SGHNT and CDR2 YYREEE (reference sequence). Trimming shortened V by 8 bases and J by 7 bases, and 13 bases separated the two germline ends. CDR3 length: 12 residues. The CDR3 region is CASRREKNEQFF. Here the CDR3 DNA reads TGTGCCAGTCGGAGGGAGAAGAATGAGCAGTTCTTC.

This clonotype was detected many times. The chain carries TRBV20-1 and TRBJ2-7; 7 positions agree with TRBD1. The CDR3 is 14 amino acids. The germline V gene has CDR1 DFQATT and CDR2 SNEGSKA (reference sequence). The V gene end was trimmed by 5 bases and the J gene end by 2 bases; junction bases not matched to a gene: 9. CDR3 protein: CSAYDGTVTYEQYF. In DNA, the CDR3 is TGCAGTGCTTATGATGGGACAGTAACCTACGAGCAGTACTTC.

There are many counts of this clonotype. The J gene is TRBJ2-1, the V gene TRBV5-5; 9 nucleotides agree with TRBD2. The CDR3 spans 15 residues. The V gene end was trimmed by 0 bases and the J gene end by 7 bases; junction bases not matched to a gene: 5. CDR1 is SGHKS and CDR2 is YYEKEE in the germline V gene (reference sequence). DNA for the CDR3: TGTGCCAGCAGCTTGGCTAGCGGGGTCCGAAATGAGCAGTTCTTC. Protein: CASSLASGVRNEQFF.

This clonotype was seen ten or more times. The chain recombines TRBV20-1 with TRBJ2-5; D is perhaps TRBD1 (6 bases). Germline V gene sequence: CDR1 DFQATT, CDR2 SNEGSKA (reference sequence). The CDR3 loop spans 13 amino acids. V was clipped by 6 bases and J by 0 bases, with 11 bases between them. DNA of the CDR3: TGCAGTGCGAACAGGGAGAACCAAGAGACCCAGTACTTC. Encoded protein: CSANRENQETQYF.

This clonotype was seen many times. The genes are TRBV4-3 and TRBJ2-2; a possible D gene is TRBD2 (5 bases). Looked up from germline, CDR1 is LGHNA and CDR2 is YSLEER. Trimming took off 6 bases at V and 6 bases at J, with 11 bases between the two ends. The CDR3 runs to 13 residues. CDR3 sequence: CASSPGEAGELFF. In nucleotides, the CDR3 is TGCGCCAGCAGTCCCGGGGAAGCCGGGGAGCTGTTTTTT.

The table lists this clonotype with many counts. CDR3 region: CASARRADGAEQYF. The CDR3 nucleotides read TGTGCCAGCGCGAGAAGGGCCGATGGGGCCGAGCAGTACTTC. The chain couples TRBV7-2 to TRBJ2-7; possibly TRBD1 for D (5 bases). The CDR3 is made up of 14 amino acids. Deletions cut 8 bases from V and 6 bases from J, with 20 bases between. CDR1 and CDR2 from the germline V gene are SGHTA and FQGNSA.

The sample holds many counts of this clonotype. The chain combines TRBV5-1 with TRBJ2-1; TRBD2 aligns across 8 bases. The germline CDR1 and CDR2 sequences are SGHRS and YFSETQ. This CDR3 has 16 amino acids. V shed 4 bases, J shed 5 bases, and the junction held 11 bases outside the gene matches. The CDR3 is CASSLVVTSVDNEQFF. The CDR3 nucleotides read TGCGCCAGCAGCCTGGTTGTGACTAGCGTAGACAATGAGCAGTTCTTC.

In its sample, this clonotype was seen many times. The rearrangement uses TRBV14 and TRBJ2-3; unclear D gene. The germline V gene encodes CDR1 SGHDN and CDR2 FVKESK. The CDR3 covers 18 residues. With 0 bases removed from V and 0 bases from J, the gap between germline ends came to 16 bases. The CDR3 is CASSQDPRTRRSTDTQYF. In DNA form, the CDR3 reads TGTGCCAGCAGCCAAGACCCCCGGACCCGGCGTAGCACAGATACGCAGTATTTT.

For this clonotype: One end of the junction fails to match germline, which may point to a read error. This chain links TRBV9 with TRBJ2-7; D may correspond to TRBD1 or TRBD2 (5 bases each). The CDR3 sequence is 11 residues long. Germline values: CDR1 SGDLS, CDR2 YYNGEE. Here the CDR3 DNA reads TGTGTCAGCAGCGACGGGGCCGAGCAGTACTTC. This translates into CVSSDGAEQYF.

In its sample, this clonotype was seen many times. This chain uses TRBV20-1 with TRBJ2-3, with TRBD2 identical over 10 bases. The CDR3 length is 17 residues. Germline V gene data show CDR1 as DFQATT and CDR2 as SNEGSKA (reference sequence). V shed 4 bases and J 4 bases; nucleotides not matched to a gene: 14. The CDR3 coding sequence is TGCAGTGCTACCCGTTCTAGCGGGAGACTAGGCGCAGATACGCAGTATTTT. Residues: CSATRSSGRLGADTQYF.